This T cell receptor (beta chain) comes out of a study of Ad26.COV2.S vaccination and SARS-CoV-2 variants. Study summary: Intramuscularly, Ad26.COV2.S was given either once or twice, 56 days apart.

Treatment meaning: about 20 received Ad26.COV2.S at low or high dose, single or two shots; roughly five received placebo; per-sample allocation not given. On day 63 after the first injection, vaccine and placebo recipients gave samples. Spike of the Wuhan-strain SARS-CoV-2 was expressed by an Ad26 vector, which formed the vaccine. Profiling relied on immunoSEQ multiplex PCR, and the TCRdb table lists in-frame clones only, not all of them. This table has about 440,000 clones, roughly 88% appearing once. The CDR3 sequence is 16 residues long. With 4 bases clipped from V and 5 bases from J, the junction kept 10 bases outside the gene matches. The germline V gene encodes CDR1 LNHDA and CDR2 SQIVND (reference sequence).

This sequence was found in a person aged 18-60 years who received the Ad26.COV2.S COVID-19 vaccine or a placebo. This chain joins TRBV19 and TRBJ2-5, with TRBD2 identical over 10 bases. This specimen consisted of peripheral blood, obtained in a trial of Ad26.COV2.S vaccine versus placebo. The CDR3 bases are TGTGCCAGTAGTAACCCCAGCGGGAGGGCTAGTGAGACCCAGTACTTC. It codes for CASSNPSGRASETQYF.